Listed here are 15 T cell receptor beta chains from one sample, sequenced in a study of early T cells in non-severe SARS-CoV-2 infection. Each CDR3 protein gets one entry after TCRdb re-called the 5' RACE reads with MiXCR. The sample has around 64,000 distinct CDR3 sequences; roughly an eighth are singletons. This material consisted of whole blood, taken at baseline. These receptors all stem from an adult who was a healthcare worker with PCR-confirmed SARS-CoV-2 infection or an uninfected control (not recorded which).

At least ten counts were recorded for this clonotype. The chain links TRBV7-2 to TRBJ2-2; D uncertain. The CDR3 is made up of 13 amino acids. The germline V gene has CDR1 SGHTA and CDR2 FQGNSA. V gave up 4 bases and J gave up 2 bases, with 5 bases separating them. The CDR3 nucleotides are TGTGCCAGCAGCTCGGACAACACCGGGGAGCTGTTTTTT. It encodes CASSSDNTGELFF.

This clonotype was seen ten or more times. The V gene is TRBV6-2 or TRBV6-3, the J gene TRBJ1-2; 7 bases fit TRBD1. Germline V lookup: CDR1 MNHEY, CDR2 SVGEGT. The CDR3 is made up of 12 amino acids. Unmatched junction bases numbered 1, after V lost 5 bases and J lost 4 bases. This CDR3 reads CASSRDSYGYTF. CDR3 DNA: TGTGCCAGCAGTCGGGACAGCTATGGCTACACCTTC.

The V call is TRBV12-3 or TRBV12-4, the J call TRBJ1-6; no clear D gene. This CDR3 has 16 residues. V lost 2 bases, J lost 9 bases, and 17 bases lay in between. The CDR3 bases are TGTGCCAGCAGTTTAAGGGCCAACGCCCTGGGTTCACCCCTCCACTTT. The encoded protein is CASSLRANALGSPLHF.

The CDR3 nucleotides are TGTGCCAGCAGCTTAGCGTGGGGGCGCGGCACTGAAGCTTTCTTT. It encodes CASSLAWGRGTEAFF. This chain joins TRBV7-6 and TRBJ1-1; TRBD1 is a possible D gene (6 bases). Trimming removed 0 bases at V and 4 bases at J, with 12 bases between. The germline CDR1 and CDR2 sequences are SGHVS and FNYEAQ. The CDR3 length is 15 residues.

The chain couples TRBV30 to TRBJ2-2; 7 bases agree with TRBD1. CDR1 and CDR2 from the germline V gene are GTSNPN and SVGIG (reference sequence). The CDR3 extends over 14 amino acids. Trimming cost V 4 bases and J 2 bases; bases outside gene matches: 4. CDR3: CAWMQGENTGELFF. CDR3 in DNA: TGTGCCTGGATGCAGGGGGAAAACACCGGGGAGCTGTTTTTT.

This clonotype was recorded many times. CDR3 nucleotide sequence: TGCAGCGTTGAAGGGGACGAACACGGTGAAGCTTTCTTT. Its translation is CSVEGDEHGEAFF. The chain links TRBV29-1 to TRBJ1-1; possibly TRBD1 for D (5 bases). Germline CDR1 reads SQVTM; CDR2 reads ANQGSEA. V lost 1 base, J lost 7 bases, and 13 bases lay in between. CDR3 length equals 13 residues.

This clonotype was seen at least ten times. The chain employs TRBV11-2 and TRBJ2-2, with 8 bases identical to TRBD1. Germline V gives CDR1 SGHAT, CDR2 FQNNGV. The J segment lost 5 bases and the V segment lost 1 base, leaving 9 bases of the junction unmatched. The CDR3 is 17 residues long. CDR3 bases: TGTGCCAGCAGCTTAGCTGTCGCAGGGGGCGTAACCGGGGAGCTGTTTTTT. Amino acids: CASSLAVAGGVTGELFF.

The chain is built from TRBV7-6 and TRBJ2-7; TRBD2 aligns across 8 bases. This CDR3 has 14 residues. Trimming at V came to 1 base and at J to 2 bases, leaving 1 base not matched to a gene. Per the germline V gene, CDR1 is SGHVS and CDR2 is FNYEAQ. CDR3 loop: CASSLGAGAYEQYF. In DNA, the CDR3 is TGTGCCAGCAGCTTAGGAGCGGGAGCCTACGAGCAGTACTTC.

This clonotype was seen a handful of times. V usage is TRBV28 and J usage is TRBJ2-3; 9 positions agree with TRBD2. This CDR3 spans 16 amino acids. Germline V gene sequence: CDR1 MDHEN, CDR2 SYDVKM. V lost 1 base, J lost 1 base, and 3 bases stayed unmatched. The CDR3 nucleotides read TGTGCCAGCAGTTTATCAGTAGCGGGGGGCACAGATACGCAGTATTTT. Protein product: CASSLSVAGGTDTQYF.

This clonotype occurred a few times. V and J are TRBV12-3 or TRBV12-4 and TRBJ1-5; 10 nucleotides match TRBD1. The CDR3 consists of 14 residues. Unmatched junction bases numbered 7, after V lost 7 bases and J lost 7 bases. The CDR3 DNA reads TGTGCCAGCACCCGGGACAGGGGTGGGCAGCCCCAGCATTTT. It is translated as CASTRDRGGQPQHF.

This clonotype was seen a handful of times. The J gene is TRBJ2-3, the V gene TRBV6-5; D may match TRBD1 or TRBD2 (6 bases each). There are 13 residues in the CDR3. Germline V gene lookup returns CDR1 MNHEY and CDR2 SVGAGI. The ends were cut back, 6 bases at V and 2 bases at J, with 9 bases in the middle. As DNA, the CDR3 is TGTGCCAGCAGAAGGGGGGTCACAGATACGCAGTATTTT. Its protein product is CASRRGVTDTQYF.

This clonotype was detected only a few times. This sequence joins TRBV28 and TRBJ2-7; 7 positions agree with TRBD2. CDR3 size: 15 residues. CDR1 and CDR2 (germline): MDHEN, SYDVKM. With V trimmed by 3 bases and J by 2 bases, 7 bases remained unmatched. The CDR3 here is CASSFSASGPYEQYF. CDR3 nucleotides: TGTGCCAGCAGTTTTTCGGCTAGCGGACCCTACGAGCAGTACTTC. The full variable domain, completed using reference TRBV28 and TRBJ2-7, is DVKVTQSSRYLVKRTGEKVFLECVQDMDHENMFWYRQDPGLGLRLIYFSYDVKMKEKGDIPEGYSVSREKKERFSLILESASTNQTSMYLCASSFSASGPYEQYFGPGTRLTVT.

Many counts were recorded for this clonotype. The gene calls are TRBV6-2 or TRBV6-3 and TRBJ2-1; tentatively, D is TRBD1 or TRBD2 (6 bases each). This CDR3 contains 15 residues. Trimming removed 1 base at V and 6 bases at J, with 13 bases between. Germline CDR1 and CDR2: MNHEY and SVGEGT. CDR3 sequence: CASSYLGGSGNEQFF. CDR3 nucleotides: TGTGCCAGCAGTTACTTGGGGGGCTCTGGCAATGAGCAGTTCTTC.

This clonotype was seen only a few times. J is TRBJ2-3 and V is TRBV6-2 or TRBV6-3, with D tentatively TRBD1 (5 bases). V was shortened by 6 bases and J by 5 bases, with 12 bases between the two germline ends. This CDR3 contains 13 residues. Germline V gives CDR1 MNHEY, CDR2 SVGEGT. CDR3 sequence reads: CASRRQKGDTQYF. For the CDR3, the DNA is TGTGCCAGCAGAAGACAGAAGGGAGATACGCAGTATTTT.

The rearrangement links TRBV2 to TRBJ2-5; 10 nucleotides match TRBD2. This CDR3 is built from 17 residues. V was clipped by 3 bases and J by 3 bases; unmatched bases: 10. Germline CDR1 and CDR2: SNHLY and FYNNEI. Written as DNA, the CDR3 is TGTGCCAGCAGTGACCTGGACCGCCTAGCGGGGGAAGAGACCCAGTACTTC. This gives the protein CASSDLDRLAGEETQYF.